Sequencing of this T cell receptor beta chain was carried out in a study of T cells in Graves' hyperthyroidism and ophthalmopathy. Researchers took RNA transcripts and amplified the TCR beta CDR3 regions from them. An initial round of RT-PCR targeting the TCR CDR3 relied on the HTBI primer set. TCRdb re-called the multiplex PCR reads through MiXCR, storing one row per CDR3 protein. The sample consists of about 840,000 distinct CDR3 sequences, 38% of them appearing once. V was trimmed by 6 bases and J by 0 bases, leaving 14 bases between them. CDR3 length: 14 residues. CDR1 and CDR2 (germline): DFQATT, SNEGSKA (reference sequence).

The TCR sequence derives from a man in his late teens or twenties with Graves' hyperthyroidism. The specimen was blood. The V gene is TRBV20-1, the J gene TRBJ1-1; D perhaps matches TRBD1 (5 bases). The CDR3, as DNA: TGCAGTGCCCTAGAGGGGTACATGAACACTGAAGCTTTCTTT. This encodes CSALEGYMNTEAFF.